This TCR beta chain was sequenced in a study of CD8 T cells in ankylosing spondylitis. The CDR3 contains 14 residues. The V gene end was trimmed by 4 bases and the J gene end by 2 bases; junction bases not matched to a gene: 1. One entry per CDR3 protein, called by TCRdb with MiXCR from the 5' RACE reads. The table lists 200,000 to 300,000 distinct CDR3 sequences, 30% to 40% of them singletons, with around 4.4% in the top ten. Study-level findings and limits: Researchers report that disease-linked clones proved CD8+ and relatively rare in peripheral blood. The study identified a TCR beta motif of roughly eight highly homologous variants that appeared characteristic of ankylosing spondylitis blood. Reportedly, disease-linked clones are significantly enriched in ankylosing spondylitis patients' matched synovial fluid.

Of note for this clonotype: As yet, its antigen is unknown.

This TCR was recovered from a male donor with ankylosing spondylitis or in good health (not recorded which). Sequenced input: blood, either unsorted or a sorted T cell fraction (not recorded which). This rearrangement joins TRBV12-3 or TRBV12-4 to TRBJ1-3; 8 bases match TRBD1. The CDR3 spells CASSWTGTGNTIYF. Here the CDR3 DNA reads TGTGCCAGCAGTTGGACAGGGACTGGAAACACCATATATTTT.